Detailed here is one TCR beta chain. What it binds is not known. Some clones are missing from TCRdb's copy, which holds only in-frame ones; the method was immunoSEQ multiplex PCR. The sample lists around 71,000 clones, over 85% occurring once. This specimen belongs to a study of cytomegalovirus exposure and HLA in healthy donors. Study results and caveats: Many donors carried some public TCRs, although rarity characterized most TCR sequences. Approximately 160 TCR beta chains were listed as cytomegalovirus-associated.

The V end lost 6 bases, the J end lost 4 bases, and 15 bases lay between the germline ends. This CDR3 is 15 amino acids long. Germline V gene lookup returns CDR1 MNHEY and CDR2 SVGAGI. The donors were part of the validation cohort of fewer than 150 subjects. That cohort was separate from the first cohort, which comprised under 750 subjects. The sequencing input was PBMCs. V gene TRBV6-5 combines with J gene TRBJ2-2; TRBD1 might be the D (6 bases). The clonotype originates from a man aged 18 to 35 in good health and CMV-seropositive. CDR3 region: CASRLYRVGTGELFF. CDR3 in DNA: TGTGCCAGCAGATTATACAGGGTGGGCACCGGGGAGCTGTTTTTT.